The T cell receptor beta chain under discussion was sequenced for a study of T cell responses to AZD1222 COVID-19 vaccine. Concerning this clone: Its antigen remains unidentified.

General study findings and limits: The donors showed a predominance of white British ancestry and of females, with possible underestimation of clonal diversity.

Only in-frame clones appear in the TCRdb table, and some are missing; sequencing was by immunoSEQ multiplex PCR. The data show over 120,000 clones, with roughly 93% seen just once and less than 6.5% held by the top ten. This clonotype was obtained from an adult in good health. The sequencing used peripheral blood, collected on day 0 of AZD1222 vaccination.

This CDR3 is CASSRGTSGSHNEQFF. In nucleotides, the CDR3 is TGTGCCAGCAGCAGAGGGACTAGCGGGAGCCACAATGAGCAGTTCTTC. The rearrangement uses TRBV13 and TRBJ2-1; 14 bases are shared with TRBD2. Germline CDR1 is PRHDT and CDR2 is FYEKMQ (reference sequence). Trimming cost V 5 bases and J 5 bases; bases outside gene matches: 5. The CDR3 totals 16 residues. The whole variable domain, remainder taken from reference TRBV13 and TRBJ2-1, is AAGVIQSPRHLIKEKRETATLKCYPIPRHDTVYWYQQGPGQDPQFLISFYEKMQSDKGSIPDRFSAQQFSDYHSELNMSSLELGDSALYFCASSRGTSGSHNEQFFGPGTRLTVL.